This passage covers 25 T cell receptor beta chains from one sample sequenced in a study of blood T cell repertoires in COVID-19. This table comes from immunoSEQ multiplex PCR, and its TCRdb copy is limited to in-frame clones, with some not included. The repertoire has about 670,000 clones, 70% to 90% of them found once; the top ten carry roughly 0.25%. Input material: peripheral blood. The receptor source for this set is a woman aged 18-29 years with acute or convalescent COVID-19.

This chain links TRBV7-9 with TRBJ2-2, with D uncertain. The CDR3 is made up of 15 amino acids. Trimming took 1 base from V and 0 from J, leaving 6 bases between them. The germline V gene encodes CDR1 SEHNR and CDR2 FQNEAQ (reference sequence). This chain's CDR3 is CASSLGASNTGELFF. As DNA, the CDR3 is TGTGCCAGCAGCTTAGGGGCATCGAACACCGGGGAGCTGTTTTTT.

The genes are TRBV30 and TRBJ2-7; TRBD1 matches 8 bases. This CDR3 comprises 14 residues. Germline loops: CDR1 GTSNPN, CDR2 SVGIG (reference sequence). Trimming removed 3 bases from V and 3 bases from J; junction bases left unmatched: 7. The CDR3 region has the DNA TGTGCCTGGAGCGACGACAGGGGAGTCTACGAGCAGTACTTC. Its translation is CAWSDDRGVYEQYF.

V is TRBV9 and J is TRBJ2-2; 7 positions agree with TRBD1. CDR1 and CDR2 from the germline V gene are SGDLS and YYNGEE. With V trimmed by 7 bases and J by 7 bases, 10 bases remained unmatched. The CDR3 has 14 residues. The DNA for the CDR3 is TGTGCCAGCTCCGCGAGGGGGCTGGACGGGGAGCTGTTTTTT. Its translation is CASSARGLDGELFF.

The table lists this clone with a few counts. The chain recombines TRBV2 with TRBJ2-1; possibly TRBD1 for D (5 bases). Trimming cost V 6 bases and J 0 bases, with 12 bases left between them. The V gene's germline CDR1 is SNHLY and CDR2 FYNNEI. The CDR3 spans 15 residues. CDR3 DNA sequence: TGTGCCAGCAGGCTGCTAGGGGCCTCCTACAATGAGCAGTTCTTC. Its protein product is CASRLLGASYNEQFF.

The chain recombines TRBV9 with TRBJ1-2; a possible D gene is TRBD1 (6 bases). The CDR3 consists of 13 residues. Trimming removed 4 bases at V and 4 bases at J, with 11 bases between. Germline lookup yields CDR1 SGDLS and CDR2 YYNGEE. As DNA, the CDR3 is TGTGCCAGCAGCATGACAGGATCCTATGGCTACACCTTC. Translation: CASSMTGSYGYTF.

The gene calls are TRBV6-5 and TRBJ2-1; 9 bases agree with TRBD2. The germline CDR1 and CDR2 sequences are MNHEY and SVGAGI. The CDR3 sequence is 15 residues long. V was clipped by 4 bases and J by 3 bases; unmatched bases: 4. CDR3 in DNA: TGTGCCAGCAGTTCTGGACTAGCGTTCTACAATGAGCAGTTCTTC. Translation: CASSSGLAFYNEQFF.

This chain connects TRBV6-5 to TRBJ1-1, with no clear D. CDR1 is MNHEY and CDR2 is SVGAGI in the germline V gene. The CDR3 extends over 13 amino acids. With 2 bases removed from V and 11 bases from J, the gap between germline ends came to 15 bases. CDR3 protein: CASSYEPGGRAFF. CDR3 coding DNA: TGTGCCAGCAGTTACGAACCGGGAGGTCGGGCTTTCTTT.

This chain links TRBV21-1 with TRBJ2-1; the table assigns TRBD2, which was not confirmed against the DNA. TRBV21-1 is reported as a pseudogene. CDR3 length equals 16 residues. The CDR3 sequence is CASSRPLAGRYNEQFF. CDR3 nucleotides: TGTGCCAGCAGCAGACCACTAGCGGGACGCTACAATGAGCAGTTCTTC.

CDR3 protein: CASSPLQGRTEAFF. For the CDR3, the DNA is TGCGCCAGCAGCCCCTTGCAGGGTCGGACTGAAGCTTTCTTT. The V and J genes are TRBV4-1 and TRBJ1-1; maybe TRBD1 (5 bases). The CDR3 consists of 14 residues. V lost 4 bases, J lost 5 bases, and 14 bases lay in between. Germline V CDR1 and CDR2: MGHRA, YSYEKL.

The chain combines TRBV7-2 with TRBJ2-3; 10 bases align to TRBD1. The germline V gene encodes CDR1 SGHTA and CDR2 FQGNSA. The V gene end was trimmed by 0 bases and the J gene end by 4 bases; junction bases not matched to a gene: 1. This CDR3 has 15 residues. CDR3 region: CASSLAGQGADTQYF. In nucleotides, the CDR3 is TGTGCCAGCAGCTTAGCCGGACAGGGGGCAGATACGCAGTATTTT.

The J gene is TRBJ2-3, the V gene TRBV7-2, with 11 bases aligning to TRBD2. Looked up from germline, CDR1 is SGHTA and CDR2 is FQGNSA. The CDR3 consists of 16 residues. V was clipped by 0 bases and J by 1 base; unmatched bases: 0. The CDR3 DNA follows: TGTGCCAGCAGCTTAGCGACTAGCGGGGGCACAGATACGCAGTATTTT. Its translation: CASSLATSGGTDTQYF.

V usage is TRBV9 and J usage is TRBJ1-1; TRBD1 agrees at 10 bases. J gave up 5 bases and V 3 bases, and 7 bases lay outside the gene matches. Germline-derived CDR1 and CDR2 are SGDLS and YYNGEE. The CDR3 has 15 residues. The CDR3 reads CASSDRTGGSTEAFF. CDR3 DNA sequence: TGTGCCAGCAGCGATCGGACAGGGGGAAGTACTGAAGCTTTCTTT.

The rearrangement links TRBV7-9 to TRBJ2-3, with D tentatively TRBD1 (5 bases). Deletions cut 1 base from V and 0 bases from J, with 11 bases between. The germline CDR1 and CDR2 sequences are SEHNR and FQNEAQ (reference sequence). This CDR3 is built from 16 residues. CDR3 amino acids: CASSLESGKSTDTQYF. CDR3 nucleotides: TGTGCCAGCAGCTTAGAGTCAGGGAAAAGCACAGATACGCAGTATTTT.

The rearrangement uses TRBV24-1 and TRBJ2-7, with a possible D match to TRBD1 (6 bases). CDR3 length equals 14 residues. Trimming took 4 bases from V and 6 from J, leaving 15 bases between them. Germline loops: CDR1 KGHDR, CDR2 SFDVKD. CDR3 in DNA: TGTGCCACCAGTGAGGCAGGGGCTGGCTCCGAGCAGTACTTC. Protein sequence: CATSEAGAGSEQYF.

V gene TRBV24-1 combines with J gene TRBJ2-3; unclear D gene. Trimming left V 3 bases short and J 8 bases short, with 5 bases between. Germline assignment: CDR1 KGHDR and CDR2 SFDVKD. This CDR3 region has 11 residues. The CDR3: CATSDTGTQYF. The CDR3 nucleotides are TGTGCCACCAGTGATACGGGTACGCAGTATTTT.

The chain uses TRBV7-2 and TRBJ2-1; TRBD2 matches at 10 bases. V shed 4 bases, J shed 6 bases, and the junction held 6 bases outside the gene matches. The germline gives CDR1 SGHTA, CDR2 FQGNSA. The CDR3 runs 15 residues. The CDR3: CASSSLAGVGNEQFF. CDR3 bases: TGTGCCAGCAGCTCGCTAGCGGGGGTGGGCAATGAGCAGTTCTTC.

The chain joins TRBV6-5 to TRBJ1-5, with a tentative D call TRBD1 (5 bases). Germline CDR1 MNHEY, CDR2 SVGAGI. Trimming shortened V by 5 bases and J by 2 bases, and 10 bases separated the two germline ends. This CDR3 is built from 14 residues. The CDR3 reads CASSTGGGNQPQHF. The DNA of the CDR3 is TGTGCCAGCAGTACAGGTGGTGGCAATCAGCCCCAGCATTTT.

The CDR3, as DNA: TGTGCCAGCAGCATATTCCCCTCCGGGACAGGGGGCGTCGAGCAGTACTTC. This translates into CASSIFPSGTGGVEQYF. This chain connects TRBV21-1 to TRBJ2-7; TRBD1 was called by the table and not checked on the DNA. TRBV21-1 constitutes a pseudogene. The CDR3 spans 17 residues.

This chain joins TRBV25-1 and TRBJ1-1; tentatively, D is TRBD1 (5 bases). This CDR3 has 11 amino acids. Per germline, CDR1 MGHDK and CDR2 SYGVNS. V was cut by 5 bases and J by 6 bases, with 7 bases left in between. DNA for the CDR3: TGTGCCAGCAGTAGGGGCGCTGAAGCTTTCTTT. Protein sequence: CASSRGAEAFF.

V usage is TRBV7-9 and J usage is TRBJ2-7; D ambiguous. This CDR3 contains 12 residues. Germline assignment: CDR1 SEHNR and CDR2 FQNEAQ (reference sequence). The V end lost 2 bases, the J end lost 7 bases, and 9 bases lay between the germline ends. The CDR3: CASSLNGFEQYF. As DNA, the CDR3 is TGTGCCAGCAGCTTAAACGGGTTTGAGCAGTACTTC.

The genes are TRBV5-4 and TRBJ1-2, with a tentative D call TRBD1 (5 bases). Germline loops: CDR1 SGHNT, CDR2 YYREEE (reference sequence). Between the trimmed V and J ends, which lost 2 bases and 3 bases, there was a span of 14 bases. CDR3 size: 15 residues. The CDR3 sequence: CASSLSGGVYYGYTF. The DNA for the CDR3 is TGTGCCAGCAGCTTATCCGGGGGGGTTTACTATGGCTACACCTTC.

The chain has TRBV9 and TRBJ1-1, with D possibly being TRBD1 (5 bases). V gave up 2 bases and J gave up 7 bases, with 18 bases separating them. This CDR3 has 15 amino acids. The germline CDR1 and CDR2 sequences are SGDLS and YYNGEE. Written as DNA, the CDR3 is TGTGCCAGCAGCGTGTTGGGTATGGGGCCAAATGAAGCTTTCTTT. As protein: CASSVLGMGPNEAFF.

The V and J genes are TRBV4-3 and TRBJ1-1, with D unclear. V lost 5 bases and J lost 2, with 9 bases in between. CDR1 and CDR2 (germline): LGHNA, YSLEER. The CDR3 consists of 13 residues. The chain's CDR3 is CASSKVKNTEAFF. The CDR3 DNA reads as TGCGCCAGCAGCAAAGTTAAAAACACTGAAGCTTTCTTT.

This chain joins TRBV29-1 and TRBJ1-1; a possible D gene is TRBD1 (6 bases). This CDR3 comprises 13 residues. Per the germline V gene, CDR1 is SQVTM and CDR2 is ANQGSEA. The V and J ends lost 5 bases and 0 bases respectively, with 10 bases between them. The CDR3, as DNA: TGCAGCGTTAGCGACAGGTTGAACACTGAAGCTTTCTTT. Translated: CSVSDRLNTEAFF.

The chain combines TRBV27 with TRBJ2-1, with 9 positions matching TRBD2. Per germline, CDR1 MNHEY and CDR2 SMNVEV (reference sequence). V was clipped by 0 bases and J by 2 bases; unmatched bases: 2. This CDR3 comprises 16 residues. Here the CDR3 DNA reads TGTGCCAGCAGTTTATCGTCTAGCGGGGCCTACAATGAGCAGTTCTTC. Residues: CASSLSSSGAYNEQFF.